The present T cell receptor (beta chain) was sequenced within a study of T cell responses to AZD1222 COVID-19 vaccine. Study outcomes and limitations: Among AZD1222 vaccinees, only six or seven were seropositive at baseline. Nearly half of spike-specific TCRs reportedly target unmutated variant regions. Possibly, clonal diversity was underestimated; donors were largely white British and included more females.

Measured with immunoSEQ multiplex PCR; TCRdb has only the in-frame clones, and not every one. The sample lists over 150,000 clones, more than 75% seen once, with around 18% in the top ten. The CDR3 spans 17 residues. Germline V CDR1 and CDR2: MNHEY, SMNVEV (reference sequence). Trimming cost V 2 bases and J 3 bases, with 19 bases left between them. About this clone: The antigen is unknown.

The J gene is TRBJ1-2, the V gene TRBV27, with unresolved D. Here the sequenced sample was peripheral blood, taken on day 0 of AZD1222 vaccination. The source is an adult in good health. The CDR3 here is CASSLMFAGSDDYGYTF. As DNA, the CDR3 is TGTGCCAGCAGTTTAATGTTTGCGGGTAGTGATGACTATGGCTACACCTTC.